These 27 T cell receptor beta chains originate from one sample sequenced in a study of cytomegalovirus exposure and HLA in healthy donors. The PCR made use of 60 Vbeta and 13 Jbeta primers. Method: immunoSEQ multiplex PCR; TCRdb's copy keeps in-frame clones and lacks some. Of about 180,000 clones listed, around 77% are singletons. The material sequenced was PBMCs. These TCRs come from a man aged 55 to 70 in good health and CMV-seronegative.

The V and J genes are TRBV6-5 and TRBJ1-1, with a tentative D call TRBD1 (5 bases). Germline V gene sequence: CDR1 MNHEY, CDR2 SVGAGI. The CDR3 totals 13 residues. V was shortened by 3 bases and J by 7 bases, with 12 bases between the two germline ends. In DNA, the CDR3 is TGTGCCAGCAGTTATCAGGGATTGGGTGAAGCTTTCTTT. This codes for CASSYQGLGEAFF.

The CDR3 reads CASSWTQGTGANVLTF. DNA of the CDR3: TGCGCCAGCAGCTGGACACAGGGAACTGGGGCCAACGTCCTGACTTTC. The chain joins TRBV5-1 to TRBJ2-6; D is possibly TRBD1 (6 bases). CDR1 is SGHRS and CDR2 is YFSETQ in the germline V gene. V shed 3 bases and J shed 2 bases, with 12 bases lying between them. CDR3 size: 16 residues. Looking up the rest from reference TRBV5-1 and TRBJ2-6 gives the full variable domain: KAGVTQTPRYLIKTRGQQVTLSCSPISGHRSVSWYQQTPGQGLQFLFEYFSETQRNKGNFPGRFSGRQFSNSRSEMNVSTLELGDSALYLCASSWTQGTGANVLTFGAGSRLTVL.

This chain joins TRBV5-6 and TRBJ2-1, with 12 bases aligning to TRBD2. The J segment lost 8 bases and the V segment lost 3 bases, leaving 6 bases of the junction unmatched. CDR3 size: 15 residues. Germline CDR1 SGHDT, CDR2 YYEEEE. The CDR3 DNA sequence: TGTGCCAGCAGCTCTGGACTAGCGGGGTCTGATGAGCAGTTCTTC. It specifies CASSSGLAGSDEQFF.

The chain joins TRBV7-9 to TRBJ2-5, with 7 positions matching TRBD1. The CDR3 totals 16 residues. Unmatched junction bases numbered 11, after V lost 5 bases and J lost 2 bases. Germline assignment: CDR1 SEHNR and CDR2 FQNEAQ (reference sequence). The DNA for the CDR3 is TGTGCCAGCAGCAAACCGGGACAGCAATGGCAAGAGACCCAGTACTTC. Translation: CASSKPGQQWQETQYF.

The chain carries TRBV5-1 and TRBJ2-3, with 7 bases aligning to TRBD2. CDR1 is SGHRS, CDR2 YFSETQ, per germline. The CDR3 contains 16 residues. J gave up 4 bases and V 0 bases, and 8 bases lay outside the gene matches. CDR3 sequence (DNA): TGCGCCAGCAGCTTGGATGGGGCGGGAGCTGCAGATACGCAGTATTTT. Its protein product is CASSLDGAGAADTQYF.

The gene calls are TRBV14 and TRBJ2-7; TRBD2 agrees at 8 bases. The CDR3 has 18 residues. V lost 4 bases and J lost 1; bases outside the gene matches: 15. The germline V gene has CDR1 SGHDN and CDR2 FVKESK. CDR3 sequence: CASSPVPRASGSSYEQYF. CDR3 sequence (DNA): TGTGCCAGCAGCCCAGTACCGCGAGCGAGCGGGAGTTCCTACGAGCAGTACTTC.

The chain joins TRBV9 to TRBJ2-5, with 8 nucleotides matching TRBD2. Germline V lookup: CDR1 SGDLS, CDR2 YYNGEE. Unmatched junction bases numbered 1, after V lost 2 bases and J lost 1 base. The CDR3 is 14 residues long. The CDR3 DNA follows: TGTGCCAGCAGCGTTAGCGGGACCCAAGAGACCCAGTACTTC. Its protein product is CASSVSGTQETQYF.

The genes are TRBV4-1 and TRBJ1-2; the match to TRBD1 covers 7 bases. This CDR3 has 14 residues. After removal of 1 base from V and 5 bases from J, the junction contained 4 bases not matched to a gene. Germline V gene sequence: CDR1 MGHRA, CDR2 YSYEKL. The CDR3 region is CASSQVTGRYGYTF. CDR3 DNA: TGCGCCAGCAGCCAAGTGACAGGGAGGTATGGCTACACCTTC.

In this sample, this clone turned up once. The rearrangement joins TRBV2 to TRBJ2-7; the D gene is possibly TRBD1 (5 bases). Germline V lookup: CDR1 SNHLY, CDR2 FYNNEI. V was shortened by 2 bases and J by 10 bases, with 24 bases between the two germline ends. The CDR3 extends over 16 amino acids. The CDR3 reads CASSETGPTVQPSQYF. CDR3 DNA: TGTGCCAGCAGTGAAACTGGACCGACAGTCCAGCCATCCCAGTACTTC.

J is TRBJ2-3 and V is TRBV5-4; no reliable D call. CDR1 SGHNT and CDR2 YYREEE come from the germline V gene (reference sequence). This CDR3 region has 15 residues. The ends were cut back, 0 bases at V and 2 bases at J, with 10 bases in the middle. The CDR3 coding sequence is TGTGCCAGCAGCTTGGCTCCCGGTTCCACAGATACGCAGTATTTT. Amino acids: CASSLAPGSTDTQYF.

The genes are TRBV5-1 and TRBJ1-4; 7 nucleotides match TRBD1. V lost 4 bases and J lost 8; bases outside the gene matches: 20. Germline CDR1 reads SGHRS; CDR2 reads YFSETQ. The CDR3 extends over 18 amino acids. The CDR3 protein is CASSPVGTETPWGEKLFF. DNA for the CDR3: TGCGCCAGCAGCCCCGTAGGGACAGAAACACCCTGGGGGGAAAAACTGTTTTTT.

CDR3 protein: CASTSSRNEQFF. CDR3 nucleotides: TGCGCCAGCACGAGCTCCCGCAATGAGCAGTTCTTC. The chain joins TRBV5-1 to TRBJ2-1; D gene uncertain. The V and J ends lost 6 bases and 6 bases respectively, with 10 bases between them. This CDR3 is 12 amino acids long. Germline V lookup: CDR1 SGHRS, CDR2 YFSETQ.

V and J are TRBV30 and TRBJ2-3, with 10 bases aligning to TRBD2. The CDR3 covers 17 residues. Trimming took 5 bases from V and 5 from J; bases not matched to a gene: 16. Germline loops: CDR1 GTSNPN, CDR2 SVGIG (reference sequence). The CDR3 loop reads CAWDRGLAGVAGDTQYF. CDR3 in DNA: TGTGCCTGGGACCGAGGGCTAGCGGGAGTAGCGGGAGATACGCAGTATTTT.

J is TRBJ2-2 and V is TRBV5-1; D unresolved. Germline V gene data show CDR1 as SGHRS and CDR2 as YFSETQ. The germline V and J ends were trimmed by 0 bases and 6 bases, with 9 bases remaining between them. The CDR3 spans 14 residues. CDR3 nucleotide sequence: TGCGCCAGCAGCTTGGGGGCGAGCCCCGGGGAGCTGTTTTTT. Its translation is CASSLGASPGELFF.

The chain combines TRBV18 with TRBJ2-7, with 8 positions matching TRBD1. The length of the CDR3 is 15 residues. V lost 4 bases and J lost 1; bases outside the gene matches: 6. CDR1 and CDR2 (germline): KGHSH, LQKENI. The CDR3 spells CASSLRTGISYEQYF. CDR3 in DNA: TGTGCCAGCTCACTGCGGACAGGGATTTCCTACGAGCAGTACTTC.

The chain links TRBV10-3 to TRBJ2-2, with 7 bases identical to TRBD2. This CDR3 is built from 15 residues. J gave up 4 bases and V 5 bases, and 7 bases lay outside the gene matches. From germline, CDR1 is ENHRY and CDR2 SYGVKD. The CDR3 loop is CAISKTSETTGELFF. The CDR3 region has the DNA TGTGCCATCAGTAAAACTAGCGAAACCACCGGGGAGCTGTTTTTT.

The gene calls are TRBV7-8 and TRBJ1-2; 9 nucleotides match TRBD1. V dropped 5 bases and J dropped 2; count of bases not matched to a gene: 6. From germline, CDR1 is SGHVS and CDR2 FQNEAQ. The CDR3 runs to 15 residues. The CDR3 bases are TGTGCCAGCAGCGTGGACAGGGGTGTGAACTATGGCTACACCTTC. Encoded protein: CASSVDRGVNYGYTF.

The chain recombines TRBV13 with TRBJ2-7; D ambiguous. Trimming removed 5 bases from V and 2 bases from J, with 16 bases in between. The CDR3 is made up of 15 amino acids. Per the germline V gene, CDR1 is PRHDT and CDR2 is FYEKMQ (reference sequence). This CDR3 reads CASSLYTQPPYEQYF. CDR3 in DNA: TGTGCCAGCAGCCTCTATACCCAACCCCCCTACGAGCAGTACTTC.

The chain recombines TRBV5-4 with TRBJ2-2; a weak D match, TRBD1 (7 bases). V was pared by 4 bases and J by 1 base, with 14 bases between. Looked up from germline, CDR1 is SGHNT and CDR2 is YYREEE (reference sequence). This CDR3 is 16 amino acids long. The CDR3 reads CASSPTGRGNTGELFF. CDR3 coding DNA: TGTGCCAGCAGCCCGACAGGGCGGGGGAACACCGGGGAGCTGTTTTTT. Looking up the rest from reference TRBV5-4 and TRBJ2-2 gives the full variable domain: ETGVTQSPTHLIKTRGQQVTLRCSSQSGHNTVSWYQQALGQGPQFIFQYYREEENGRGNFPPRFSGLQFPNYSSELNVNALELDDSALYLCASSPTGRGNTGELFFGEGSRLTVL.

J is TRBJ1-4 and V is TRBV7-8, with D uncertain. Trimming left V 2 bases short and J 0 bases short, with 10 bases between. From germline, CDR1 is SGHVS and CDR2 FQNEAQ. The length of the CDR3 is 16 residues. Here the CDR3 DNA reads TGTGCCAGCAGCTTATCAAGACTTGCAACTAATGAAAAACTGTTTTTT. It yields the protein CASSLSRLATNEKLFF. Together with reference TRBV7-8 and TRBJ1-4, the CDR3 gives the full variable domain: GAGVSQSPRYKVAKRGQDVALRCDPISGHVSLFWYQQALGQGPEFLTYFQNEAQLDKSGLPSDRFFAERPEGSVSTLKIQRTQQEDSAVYLCASSLSRLATNEKLFFGSGTQLSVL.

The chain is built from TRBV28 and TRBJ2-7; 7 bases are a match to TRBD1. J lost 2 bases, V lost 5 bases, and 6 bases had no gene match. Germline V gene data show CDR1 as MDHEN and CDR2 as SYDVKM. This CDR3 contains 14 residues. The CDR3 is CASSPPGQTYEQYF. DNA for the CDR3: TGTGCCAGCAGTCCCCCGGGACAGACCTACGAGCAGTACTTC.

The chain combines TRBV18 with TRBJ1-5, with no clear D. The CDR3 spans 14 residues. The germline V gene has CDR1 KGHSH and CDR2 LQKENI. The V and J ends lost 6 bases and 4 bases respectively, with 13 bases between them. CDR3 DNA sequence: TGTGCCAGCTCCTTAGCCGGGAGTAATCAGCCCCAGCATTTT. Translating gives CASSLAGSNQPQHF.

The J gene is TRBJ2-7, the V gene TRBV4-1; 7 bases fit TRBD2. The CDR3 consists of 15 residues. V was clipped by 0 bases and J by 7 bases; unmatched bases: 9. The germline V gene has CDR1 MGHRA and CDR2 YSYEKL. As DNA, the CDR3 is TGCGCCAGCAGCCAAGAAGGGGCCCCCGGGAGGGAGCAGTACTTC. Translating gives CASSQEGAPGREQYF.

The chain joins TRBV7-8 to TRBJ2-1, with TRBD2 matching 9 bases. The CDR3 has 15 residues. V lost 5 bases and J lost 10; bases outside the gene matches: 12. Germline-derived CDR1 and CDR2 are SGHVS and FQNEAQ. The CDR3 DNA is TGTGCCAGCAGCCGTAGCGGGAGCTCGGGAGGGGAGCAGTTCTTC. It codes for CASSRSGSSGGEQFF.

The V gene is TRBV18, the J gene TRBJ2-1; 9 bases map to TRBD2. Per germline, CDR1 KGHSH and CDR2 LQKENI. This CDR3 has 14 amino acids. V dropped 0 bases and J dropped 9; count of bases not matched to a gene: 3. For the CDR3, the DNA is TGTGCCAGCTCACCACCTAGCGGGGGCTCTGAGCAGTTCTTC. This gives the protein CASSPPSGGSEQFF.

J is TRBJ2-7 and V is TRBV9; D possibly corresponds to TRBD1 (5 bases). Trimming took off 0 bases at V and 7 bases at J, with 14 bases between the two ends. Per germline, CDR1 SGDLS and CDR2 YYNGEE. This CDR3 region has 14 residues. In DNA form, the CDR3 reads TGTGCCAGCAGCGTAGCTGGGGCAGGTGAGGAGCAGTACTTC. It translates to CASSVAGAGEEQYF. The full variable domain, completed using reference TRBV9 and TRBJ2-7, is DSGVTQTPKHLITATGQRVTLRCSPRSGDLSVYWYQQSLDQGLQFLIQYYNGEERAKGNILERFSAQQFPDLHSELNLSSLELGDSALYFCASSVAGAGEEQYFGPGTRLTVT.

Written as DNA, the CDR3 is TGTGCCAGCAGCTTAGACGGGGTAGAAGAGACCCAGTACTTC. Amino acid sequence: CASSLDGVEETQYF. The rearrangement joins TRBV7-9 to TRBJ2-5, with D possibly being TRBD2 (5 bases). The CDR3 consists of 14 residues. Germline V gives CDR1 SEHNR, CDR2 FQNEAQ (reference sequence). Trimming took off 1 base at V and 3 bases at J, with 9 bases between the two ends.